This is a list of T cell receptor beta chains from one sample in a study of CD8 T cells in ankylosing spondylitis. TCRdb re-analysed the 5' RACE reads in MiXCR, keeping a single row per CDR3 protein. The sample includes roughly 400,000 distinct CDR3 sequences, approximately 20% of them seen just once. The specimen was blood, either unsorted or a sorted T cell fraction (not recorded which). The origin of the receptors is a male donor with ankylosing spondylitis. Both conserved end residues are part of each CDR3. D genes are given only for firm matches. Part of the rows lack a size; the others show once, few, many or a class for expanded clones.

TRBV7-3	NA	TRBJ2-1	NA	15	CASSHSSSSYNEQFF	TGTGCCAGCAGCCATTCGTCGAGCTCCTACAATGAGCAGTTCTTC
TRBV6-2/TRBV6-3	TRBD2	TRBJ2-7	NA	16	CASSFWTSGRSYEQYF	TGTGCCAGCAGTTTTTGGACTAGCGGGAGAAGCTACGAGCAGTACTTC
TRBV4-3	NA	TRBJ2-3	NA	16	CASSQAAERWGDTQYF	TGCGCCAGCAGCCAAGCAGCGGAGCGCTGGGGGGATACGCAGTATTTT
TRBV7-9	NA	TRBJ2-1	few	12	CASSLEGHLRFF	TGTGCCAGCAGCTTAGAGGGGCACTTGCGATTCTTC
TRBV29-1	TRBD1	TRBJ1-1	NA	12	CSVRTGDREAFF	TGCAGCGTTCGTACAGGGGATAGAGAAGCTTTCTTT
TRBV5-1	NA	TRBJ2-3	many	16	CASSTRQDSSTDTQYF	TGCGCCAGCAGCACCCGACAGGATTCTAGCACAGATACGCAGTATTTT
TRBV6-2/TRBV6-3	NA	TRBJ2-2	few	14	CASSHGSRDRELFF	TGTGCCAGCAGTCACGGGAGTCGTGACCGGGAGCTGTTTTTT
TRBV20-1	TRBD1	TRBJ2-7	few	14	CSAGPGQGFYEQYF	TGCAGTGCCGGCCCGGGACAGGGATTCTACGAGCAGTACTTC
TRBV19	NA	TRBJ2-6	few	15	CASSIWGNGANVLTF	TGTGCCAGTAGTATATGGGGGAATGGGGCCAACGTCCTGACTTTC
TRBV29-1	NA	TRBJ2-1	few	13	CSASWGQFDEQFF	TGCAGCGCCAGCTGGGGGCAGTTCGATGAGCAGTTCTTC
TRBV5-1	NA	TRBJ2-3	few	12	CASSLAIDTQYF	TGCGCCAGCAGCTTGGCAATAGATACGCAGTATTTT
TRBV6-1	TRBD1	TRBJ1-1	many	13	CASRGDRNTEAFF	TGTGCCAGCAGGGGGGACAGAAACACTGAAGCTTTCTTT
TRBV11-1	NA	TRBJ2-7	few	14	CASSPKGGSYEQYF	TGTGCCAGCAGCCCCAAGGGGGGTAGCTACGAGCAGTACTTC
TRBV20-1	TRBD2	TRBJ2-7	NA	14	CSARDAGARYEQYF	TGCAGTGCTAGAGACGCGGGAGCAAGGTACGAGCAGTACTTC
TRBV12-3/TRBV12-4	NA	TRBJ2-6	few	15	CASSLTASGANVLTF	TGTGCCAGCAGTTTAACGGCCTCTGGGGCCAACGTCCTGACTTTC
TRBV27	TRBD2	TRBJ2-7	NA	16	CASSPGLASAAYEQYF	TGTGCCAGCAGTCCGGGACTAGCGAGCGCAGCCTACGAGCAGTACTTC
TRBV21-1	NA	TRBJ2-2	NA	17	CASTRTGGVHIPGELFF	TGTGCCAGCACCCGGACAGGGGGTGTTCATATTCCCGGGGAGCTGTTTTTT
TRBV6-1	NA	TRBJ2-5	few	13	CASGRTVKETQYF	TGTGCCAGCGGCCGGACAGTCAAAGAGACCCAGTACTTC
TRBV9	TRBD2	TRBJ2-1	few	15	CASSPTSGSFNEQFF	TGTGCCAGCAGCCCGACTAGCGGGAGCTTTAATGAGCAGTTCTTC
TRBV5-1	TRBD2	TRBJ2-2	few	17	CASSLAGTSGSTGELFF	TGCGCCAGCAGCTTGGCAGGGACTAGCGGGAGTACCGGGGAGCTGTTTTTT
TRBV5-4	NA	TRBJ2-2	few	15	CASSYQRVGTGELFF	TGTGCCAGCAGCTACCAACGAGTGGGGACCGGGGAGCTGTTTTTT
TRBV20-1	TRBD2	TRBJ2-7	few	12	CSARREYYEQYF	TGCAGTGCACGGCGGGAGTACTACGAGCAGTACTTC
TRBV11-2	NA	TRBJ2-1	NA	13	CASSLDGVGGQFF	TGTGCCAGCAGCTTAGACGGGGTTGGGGGGCAGTTCTTC
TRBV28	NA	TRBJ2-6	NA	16	CASSVTGASGANVLTF	TGTGCCAGCAGTGTGACAGGCGCCTCTGGGGCCAACGTCCTGACTTTC